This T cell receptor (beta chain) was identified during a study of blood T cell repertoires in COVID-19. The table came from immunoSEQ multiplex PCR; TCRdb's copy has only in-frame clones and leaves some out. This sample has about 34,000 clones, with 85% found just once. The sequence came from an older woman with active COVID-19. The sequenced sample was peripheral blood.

CDR3 sequence (DNA): TGTGCCAGCAGTTACTCAGGGGGAGGGACCGGGGAGCTGTTTTTT. It is translated as CASSYSGGGTGELFF. This rearrangement joins TRBV6-5 to TRBJ2-2; a weak D match, TRBD2 (7 bases). Trimming took 0 bases from V and 5 from J, leaving 10 bases between them. Germline CDR1 reads MNHEY; CDR2 reads SVGAGI. This CDR3 has 15 amino acids.